These T cell receptor beta chains were read from a single sample in a study of blood T cell repertoires in COVID-19. The protocol was immunoSEQ multiplex PCR, while the TCRdb copy is restricted to in-frame clones and leaves out a portion. This table has about 200,000 clones, over 75% appearing once. The material sequenced was peripheral blood. The receptor set was obtained from a woman of 80 years or more with acute or convalescent COVID-19. CDR3s include the opening cysteine and the closing phenylalanine or tryptophan. D genes are given only for firm matches. The size of a clone is reported for some rows only, either as once, few or many, or as a class for expanded clones.

CDR3,DNA,V,J,D,size
CASPIAGGRDEQFF,TGTGCCAGCCCGATAGCGGGGGGCCGAGATGAGCAGTTCTTC,TRBV2,TRBJ2-1,TRBD2,few
CASSLVQGSTGELFF,TGCGCCAGCAGCTTGGTTCAGGGAAGCACCGGGGAGCTGTTTTTT,TRBV5-1,TRBJ2-2,NA,NA
CASSQGAGGAYEQYF,TGTGCCAGCAGCCAAGGTGCGGGGGGGGCCTACGAGCAGTACTTC,TRBV3-1/TRBV3-2,TRBJ2-7,TRBD2,NA
CASRLQGARGYGYTF,TGTGCCAGCAGATTACAGGGGGCAAGGGGGTATGGCTACACCTTC,TRBV27,TRBJ1-2,TRBD1,NA
CASRLDRGTDTQYF,TGTGCCAGCAGACTAGACAGGGGGACAGATACGCAGTATTTT,TRBV7-9,TRBJ2-3,TRBD1,NA
CASSFERGAYNEQFF,TGTGCCAGCAGTTTCGAGCGGGGGGCCTACAATGAGCAGTTCTTC,TRBV27,TRBJ2-1,TRBD2,NA
CATSRPGTNYGYTF,TGTGCCACCAGCAGGCCGGGGACAAACTATGGCTACACCTTC,TRBV15,TRBJ1-2,NA,NA
CASSLEGGASYEQYF,TGTGCCAGCAGCTTAGAGGGCGGGGCCTCCTACGAGCAGTACTTC,TRBV11-2,TRBJ2-7,NA,NA
CASSSFGQGVKPQHF,TGTGCCAGCAGCTCATTCGGACAGGGGGTGAAGCCCCAGCATTTT,TRBV7-2,TRBJ1-5,TRBD1,NA
CASSRDSTGYSPLHF,TGTGCCAGCAGCCGAGATTCTACAGGGTACTCACCCCTCCACTTT,TRBV5-5,TRBJ1-6,NA,NA
CASKRTSGSFYEQFF,TGTGCCAGCAAACGGACTAGCGGGAGTTTCTATGAGCAGTTCTTC,TRBV2,TRBJ2-1,TRBD2,NA
CSVTPGGDEQYF,TGCAGCGTCACACCAGGGGGCGACGAGCAGTACTTC,TRBV29-1,TRBJ2-7,TRBD1,NA
CASSLAGTLVNEQFF,TGCGCCAGCAGCTTGGCCGGGACATTGGTCAATGAGCAGTTCTTC,TRBV5-1,TRBJ2-1,NA,few
CASSLTGSGMNNEQFF,TGTGCCAGCAGCTTAACGGGGTCCGGGATGAACAATGAGCAGTTCTTC,TRBV7-3,TRBJ2-1,NA,NA
CASSWDRARELFF,TGTGCCAGCAGCTGGGACAGGGCGAGGGAGCTGTTTTTT,TRBV6-5,TRBJ2-2,TRBD1,NA
CASSQEYLAGGLISTGELFF,TGTGCCAGCAGCCAAGAATACCTAGCGGGAGGGTTAATATCCACCGGGGAGCTGTTTTTT,TRBV4-2,TRBJ2-2,TRBD2,NA
CASSLTGDRTEAFF,TGTGCCAGCAGTCTGACAGGGGATAGGACTGAAGCTTTCTTT,TRBV6-5,TRBJ1-1,TRBD1,once
CASSLGGILGTREKLFF,TGTGCCAGCAGCCTCGGGGGGATTTTGGGGACAAGGGAAAAACTGTTTTTT,TRBV5-4,TRBJ1-4,NA,NA
CATKKQLNTGELFF,TGTGCCACCAAAAAACAGCTTAACACCGGGGAGCTGTTTTTT,TRBV15,TRBJ2-2,NA,NA
CASRQSGRAKQTDTQYF,TGTGCCAGCAGACAGTCCGGGAGGGCCAAACAAACAGATACGCAGTATTTT,TRBV28,TRBJ2-3,TRBD2,NA
CASSPLPGQGNAGNTIYF,TGTGCCAGCTCACCACTCCCGGGACAGGGGAACGCTGGAAACACCATATATTTT,TRBV18,TRBJ1-3,TRBD1,NA
CASGITGKQPQHF,TGTGCCAGCGGAATAACAGGGAAACAGCCCCAGCATTTT,TRBV6-5,TRBJ1-5,NA,NA
CASAVASLGSQETQYF,TGTGCCAGTGCGGTGGCTAGCTTAGGATCCCAAGAGACCCAGTACTTC,TRBV19,TRBJ2-5,NA,NA
CASSLGQQLNSPLHF,TGTGCCAGCAGTTTGGGGCAGCAACTCAATTCACCCCTCCACTTT,TRBV28,TRBJ1-6,NA,NA
CASSSTGANSPLHF,TGTGCCAGCAGCTCGACAGGGGCTAATTCACCCCTCCACTTT,TRBV5-6,TRBJ1-6,TRBD1,NA
CATSEPNRGPGGDTQYF,TGTGCCACCAGTGAACCAAACAGGGGGCCGGGGGGAGATACGCAGTATTTT,TRBV24-1,TRBJ2-3,TRBD1,once
CASSLDPGTGVSGVF,TGTGCCAGCAGCTTAGATCCCGGGACAGGGGTTTCTGGGGTATTC,TRBV7-2,TRBJ1-2,TRBD1,NA
CASRQLGGYYGYTF,TGCGCCAGCAGACAGCTCGGGGGTTACTATGGCTACACCTTC,TRBV5-1,TRBJ1-2,NA,NA
CASLAPNTGELFF,TGTGCCAGCCTGGCCCCCAACACCGGGGAGCTGTTTTTT,TRBV28,TRBJ2-2,NA,NA
CASSPTISTETQYF,TGTGCCAGTAGTCCGACAATCTCTACGGAGACCCAGTACTTC,TRBV19,TRBJ2-5,NA,NA